This T cell receptor (beta chain) originates from a study of T cells in narcolepsy. The overall study: Enrolled donors included narcolepsy type 1 or type 2 patients and healthy controls. General study findings and limits: Same-patient CSF and blood CD4+ T cell clonotypes included HCRT-specific and TRIB2-specific autoreactive ones.

Concerning this clone: Its specificity is unknown.

Produced via immunoSEQ multiplex PCR; TCRdb's table is partial and in-frame only. The sample has about 22,000 clones; 75% to 85% are singletons. The clonotype was recovered from a human donor in good health. The sample comprised memory (CD45RA-) CD4+ T cells from blood.

The CDR3, as DNA: TGTGCCAGCAGCCATACCCCGGGACTAGCGGGGGGATCGTTAGCCAAAAACATTCAGTACTTC. It encodes CASSHTPGLAGGSLAKNIQYF. The genes are TRBV4-2 and TRBJ2-4; TRBD2 aligns across 15 bases. The ends lost 3 bases at V and 0 bases at J; junction bases unmatched: 12. This CDR3 has 21 residues. CDR1 LGHNA and CDR2 YNFKEQ come from the germline V gene.